The sequence of this TCR beta chain was determined in a study of T cell changes during pregnancy in multiple sclerosis. Using immunoSEQ multiplex PCR, the repertoire was profiled, and TCRdb retains in-frame clones only, with some absent. The sample lists under 70,000 clones; less than 95% were seen once. Germline trimming cut 2 bases from V and 4 bases from J; bases unmatched to any gene: 4. Germline values: CDR1 MNHEY, CDR2 SVGAGI. The CDR3 consists of 15 residues. This chain connects TRBV6-5 to TRBJ2-1; TRBD2 aligns across 8 bases. The sequence was obtained from a female donor in good health, enrolled as a control in a pregnancy study. The input for sequencing was peripheral blood, taken in the third trimester of pregnancy. The CDR3 loop is CASSYGTSGYNEQFF. DNA of the CDR3: TGTGCCAGCAGTTACGGCACTAGCGGATACAATGAGCAGTTCTTC.